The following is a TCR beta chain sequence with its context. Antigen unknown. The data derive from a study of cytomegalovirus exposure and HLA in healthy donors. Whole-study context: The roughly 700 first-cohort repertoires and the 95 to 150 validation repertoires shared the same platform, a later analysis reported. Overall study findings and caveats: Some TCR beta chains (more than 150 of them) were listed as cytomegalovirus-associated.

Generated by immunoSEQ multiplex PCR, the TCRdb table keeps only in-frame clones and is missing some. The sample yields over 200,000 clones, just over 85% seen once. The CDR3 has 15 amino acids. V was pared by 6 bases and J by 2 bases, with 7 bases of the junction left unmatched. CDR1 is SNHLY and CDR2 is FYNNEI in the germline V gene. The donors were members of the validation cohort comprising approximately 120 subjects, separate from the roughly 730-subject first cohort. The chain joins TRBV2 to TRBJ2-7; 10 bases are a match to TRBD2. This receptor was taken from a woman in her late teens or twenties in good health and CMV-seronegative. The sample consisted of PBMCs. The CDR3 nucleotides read TGTGCCAGCAGACTCGGACTAGCGGCAACCTACGAGCAGTACTTC. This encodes CASRLGLAATYEQYF.